This is a list of T cell receptor beta chains from one sample in a study of beta chain features in type 1 diabetes. The repertoire was sequenced with immunoSEQ multiplex PCR; TCRdb's copy has only in-frame clones and lacks some. Of about 160,000 clones listed, almost 8% are singletons. Sequencing was done on a sample of central memory CD4+ T cells from blood. The source is a man aged 18 to 35 with type 1 diabetes. CDR3s include the opening cysteine and the closing phenylalanine or tryptophan. D genes are given only for firm matches. Rows may omit the clone size; those that give it use once, few, many or a size class.

TRBV19,.,.,TRBJ2-5,TGTGCCAGTAGTATAGGGAGGCGCCAAGAGACCCAGTACTTC,CASSIGRRQETQYF
TRBV7-2,TRBD1,few,TRBJ1-5,TGTGCCAGCAGCTCGACAACAGGGGGAAACAATCAGCCCCAGCATTTT,CASSSTTGGNNQPQHF
TRBV29-1,.,.,TRBJ2-1,TGCAGCGTCCGGACCCTGGGAGGCTACAATGAGCAGTTCTTC,CSVRTLGGYNEQFF
TRBV27,.,.,TRBJ1-2,TGTGCCAGCAGTTTAGGGGGGTCATCCTATGGCTACACCTTC,CASSLGGSSYGYTF
TRBV27,TRBD2,few,TRBJ2-3,TGTGCCAGCAGTTCAGGGAGGGGCCCCCTCACAGATACGCAGTATTTT,CASSSGRGPLTDTQYF
TRBV11-1,TRBD2,few,TRBJ2-1,TGTGCCAGCAGCTTAGGAGGCGCGGGAGCGTGGTACAATGAGCAGTTCTTC,CASSLGGAGAWYNEQFF
TRBV4-3,.,few,TRBJ2-2,TGCGCCAGCAGCCAAGACCAGGGCCGAATGGACACCGGGGAGCTGTTTTTT,CASSQDQGRMDTGELFF
TRBV29-1,TRBD2,few,TRBJ2-5,TGCAGCGCCTGCGCCACTAGCGGGGAAGAGACCCAGTACTTC,CSACATSGEETQYF
TRBV7-6,TRBD1,.,TRBJ2-1,TGTGCCAGCAGCTCCCCGTCCAGACAGGGACAAAACTCCTACAATGAGCAGTTCTTC,CASSSPSRQGQNSYNEQFF
TRBV9,TRBD1,.,TRBJ1-6,TGTGCCAGCAGCGGGGACAGTGAGGGTTCACCCCTCCACTTT,CASSGDSEGSPLHF
TRBV18,TRBD1,.,TRBJ1-1,TGTGCCAGCTCACCGGGGACAGGCTACGGAGCTTTCTTT,CASSPGTGYGAFF
TRBV5-1,.,few,TRBJ2-1,TGCGCCAGCAGCTTGGCGGCGGGTCCGGTAGATGAGCAGTTCTTC,CASSLAAGPVDEQFF
TRBV5-4,.,.,TRBJ2-2,TGTGCCAGCAGCCAAGAATCGACTAGAGGGACTGGCGGGGAGCTGTTTTTT,CASSQESTRGTGGELFF
TRBV19,.,few,TRBJ2-5,TGTGCCAGTAGTCCCGAGGAGGGGGAGACCCAGTACTTC,CASSPEEGETQYF
TRBV10-3,TRBD2,.,TRBJ2-1,TGTGCCATCAGTGGGACTAGCGGGGGGGCTACGTATAGTGAGCAGTTCTTC,CAISGTSGGATYSEQFF
TRBV19,.,.,TRBJ2-7,TGTGCCAGTAGTATAGACCACGGTTACGAGCAGTACTTC,CASSIDHGYEQYF
TRBV5-1,TRBD2,few,TRBJ2-2,TGCGCCAGCAGCTCTGGGACTAGCGGGAGAGCCACCGGGGAGCTGTTTTTT,CASSSGTSGRATGELFF
TRBV29-1,.,few,TRBJ2-6,TGCAGCGTTGCCGCAGGGGGGTCTGGGGCCAACGTCCTGACTTTC,CSVAAGGSGANVLTF
TRBV4-2,TRBD2,.,TRBJ2-3,TGTGCCACCTTAGCGGGAGCAGCAGATACGCAGTATTTT,CATLAGAADTQYF
TRBV27,.,.,TRBJ1-5,TGTGCCAGCAGCCGCTTTGCGGGGGCGGACGCAAATAGCAATCAGCCCCAGCATTTT,CASSRFAGADANSNQPQHF
TRBV7-2,.,few,TRBJ2-7,TGTGCCAGCAGCTTAGCCGGTATCTCCTACGAGCAGTACTTC,CASSLAGISYEQYF
TRBV30,.,few,TRBJ1-4,TGTGCCTGGAGTGGGGGGCTAGGTGAAAAACTGTTTTTT,CAWSGGLGEKLFF
TRBV5-1,.,.,TRBJ2-7,TGCGCCAGCAGCTTGGGGTCCCAGGGCTCCGAGCAGTACTTC,CASSLGSQGSEQYF
TRBV7-9,TRBD2,few,TRBJ2-5,TGTGCCAGCAGCTTAATGGGGCTAGCGGGAGGAGAGACCCAGTACTTC,CASSLMGLAGGETQYF
TRBV28,.,.,TRBJ1-4,TGTGCCAGCAGTTTATCTGATGAAAAACTGTTTTTT,CASSLSDEKLFF
TRBV4-3,TRBD2,.,TRBJ2-1,TGCGCCAGCAGCCTCACCGGGGCGGGGGGGATAGATGAGCAGTTCTTC,CASSLTGAGGIDEQFF
TRBV11-2,.,few,TRBJ1-4,TGTGCCAGCAGCCCTGGGAGGGGAACTAATGAAAAACTGTTTTTT,CASSPGRGTNEKLFF
TRBV2,.,.,TRBJ2-7,TGTGCCAGCGCCGGCAGGGGTTACGAGCAGTACTTC,CASAGRGYEQYF
TRBV6-6,.,few,TRBJ2-1,TGTGCCACCTCAGGGGGGATCAATGAGCAGTTCTTC,CATSGGINEQFF
TRBV29-1,.,few,TRBJ2-5,TGCAGCGCGGAGGATCCCTGGCGGTCAGAGACCCAGTACTTC,CSAEDPWRSETQYF
TRBV28,TRBD2,few,TRBJ2-3,TGTGCCAGCAGTCGACTAGCGGGAGGGCCTGCAGGTTTT,CASSRLAGGPAGF
TRBV6-1,TRBD2,few,TRBJ2-7,TGTGCCAGCCGGACTAGCAGAACCTACGAGCAGTACTTC,CASRTSRTYEQYF